This T cell receptor (beta chain) was captured in a study of OX40 agonist ivuxolimab in advanced cancers. General notes on the study: Ivuxolimab was an agonistic, fully human IgG2 monoclonal antibody directed against OX40 (CD134), a costimulatory receptor. Of the 52 patients in dose escalation, about 20 had hepatocellular carcinoma, about 15 had melanoma, 9 had renal cell carcinoma and 9 had head and neck cancer. Prior anti-PD-1, anti-PD-L1 or anti-CTLA-4 therapy was permitted, and approximately 41% of dose-escalation patients had received checkpoint inhibitors. The point of sequencing TCRbeta in the periphery was to test whether ivuxolimab changed TCR sequence diversity and drove clonal T-cell expansion. Intravenous ivuxolimab was administered to patients every 2 weeks at six dose levels: 0.01, 0.1, 0.3, 1.5, 3 and 10 mg/kg. The dose-escalation cohort was roughly 80% male with a mean age of 60 years, ranging from about 23 to 85. Partial responses occurred in three dose-escalation patients: two with cutaneous melanoma and one with hepatocellular carcinoma. The paper reports the monotherapy dose-escalation portion (N of about 52 patients) of the phase I ivuxolimab trial. The full study reports these points: Clonal expansion of both CD4+ and CD8+ blood T cells was observed from baseline to week 6 at doses 0.1 to 3.0 mg/kg. In the 0.1-3.0 mg/kg groups, partial responders were among the patients with the lowest normalized peripheral clonal expansion, particularly in CD8+ T cells. Low levels of normalized T-cell clonal expansion were also shown by some nonresponding patients. After ivuxolimab, CD8+ T cells had more expanded clones than CD4+ T cells on average. The antigen specificity of the peripheral T cells that underwent clonal expansion was not determined.

The count of this clone is one. Its cognate antigen has yet to be identified. Base qualities are not recorded, but no much larger clone differs from it by a single base. For sequencing of the TCRbeta CDR3 region, genomic DNA was extracted from the sorted cells. The immunoSEQ Assay was used for sequencing of TCRbeta CDR3 regions. TCRdb re-hosts the immuneACCESS table, in-frame sequences only. Its copies lack some clones; in the studies checked, an unresolved V gene accounts for under half of them, and the cause for the rest is not known. Here the sample has around 100,000 clones; around 89% occur a single time. Jointly, the top ten make up roughly 0.17% of the sample. The trial excluded patients who had a history of autoimmune disease or who were on systemic immunosuppression. Peripheral blood for TCR sequencing was collected from all dose cohorts at baseline, on cycle 4 day 1, and on cycle 7 day 1. The samples were drawn from a first-in-human, open-label, multicenter phase I dose-escalation trial of ivuxolimab. Adults with locally advanced or metastatic melanoma, renal cell, hepatocellular, or head and neck squamous cell carcinoma were enrolled in the trial. Before TCR sequencing, CD4+ and CD8+ T cells were separately sorted from peripheral blood.

V sheds 0 bases and J sheds 5 bases, leaving 5 bases between their ends. The germline V gene encodes CDR1 MNHNY and CDR2 SVGAGI (reference sequence). The CDR3 measures 13 amino acids from cysteine to phenylalanine. The only DNA kept is the CDR3, 39 bases in frame from the first base. The chain was built from TRBV6-6 and TRBJ2-4; no D gene call is confident. The specimen was CD4+ or CD8+ T cells sorted from blood, collected in a trial of the OX40 agonist ivuxolimab. The TCR was taken from an adult with an advanced solid tumor such as melanoma, head and neck, liver or kidney cancer. The CDR3 region has the sequence CASSYSGENIQYF. At the DNA level, the sequence is TGTGCCAGCAGTTACTCGGGTGAAAACATTCAGTACTTC.